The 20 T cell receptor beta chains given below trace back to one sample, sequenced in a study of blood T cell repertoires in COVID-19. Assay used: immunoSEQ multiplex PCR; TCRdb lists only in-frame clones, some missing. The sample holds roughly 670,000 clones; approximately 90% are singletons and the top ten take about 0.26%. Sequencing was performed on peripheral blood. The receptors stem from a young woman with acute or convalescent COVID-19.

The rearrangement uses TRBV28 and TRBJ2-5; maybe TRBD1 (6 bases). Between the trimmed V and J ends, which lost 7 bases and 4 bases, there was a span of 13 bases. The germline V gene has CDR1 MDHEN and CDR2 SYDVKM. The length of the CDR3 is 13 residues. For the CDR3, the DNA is TGTGCCAGCACCTGGACAGCTAGAGAGACCCAGTACTTC. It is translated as CASTWTARETQYF.

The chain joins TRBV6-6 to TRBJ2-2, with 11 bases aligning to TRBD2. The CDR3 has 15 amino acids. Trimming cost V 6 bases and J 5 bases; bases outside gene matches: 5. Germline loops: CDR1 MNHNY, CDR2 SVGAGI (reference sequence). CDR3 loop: CASSPRLAGTGELFF. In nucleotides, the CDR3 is TGTGCCAGCAGCCCAAGACTAGCGGGGACCGGGGAGCTGTTTTTT.

CDR3 bases: TGTGCCACCAGTGATACGGTCGAGCAGTACTTC. It encodes CATSDTVEQYF. The chain has TRBV24-1 and TRBJ2-7; D not certain. This CDR3 spans 11 amino acids. Germline V CDR1 and CDR2: KGHDR, SFDVKD. The ends were cut back, 3 bases at V and 6 bases at J, with 5 bases in the middle.

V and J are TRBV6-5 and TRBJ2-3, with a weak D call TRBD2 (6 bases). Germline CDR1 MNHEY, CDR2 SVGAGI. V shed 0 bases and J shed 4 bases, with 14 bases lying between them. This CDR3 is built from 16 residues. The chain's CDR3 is CASSYSGGRGADTQYF. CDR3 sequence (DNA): TGTGCCAGCAGTTACTCGGGAGGACGTGGCGCAGATACGCAGTATTTT.

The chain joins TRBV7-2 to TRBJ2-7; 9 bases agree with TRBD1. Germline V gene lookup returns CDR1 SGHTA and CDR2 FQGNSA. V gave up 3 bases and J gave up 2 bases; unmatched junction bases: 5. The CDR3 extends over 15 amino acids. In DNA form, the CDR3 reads TGTGCCAGCAGCTTTGGACAGGGGACTACCTACGAGCAGTACTTC. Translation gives CASSFGQGTTYEQYF.

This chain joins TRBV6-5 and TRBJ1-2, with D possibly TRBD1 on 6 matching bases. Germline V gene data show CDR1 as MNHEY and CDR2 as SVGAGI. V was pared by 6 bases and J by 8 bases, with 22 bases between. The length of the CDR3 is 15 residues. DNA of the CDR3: TGTGCCAGCAGCTCAGATATAACCAGGGGAGCGGGCTACACCTTC. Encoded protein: CASSSDITRGAGYTF.

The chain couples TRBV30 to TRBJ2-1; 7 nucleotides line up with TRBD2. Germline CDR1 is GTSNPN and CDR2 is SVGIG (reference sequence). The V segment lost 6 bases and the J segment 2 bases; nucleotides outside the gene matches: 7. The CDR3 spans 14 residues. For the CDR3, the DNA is TGTGCCTGTAGGGGAGCGGGGCCCTACAATGAGCAGTTCTTC. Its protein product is CACRGAGPYNEQFF.

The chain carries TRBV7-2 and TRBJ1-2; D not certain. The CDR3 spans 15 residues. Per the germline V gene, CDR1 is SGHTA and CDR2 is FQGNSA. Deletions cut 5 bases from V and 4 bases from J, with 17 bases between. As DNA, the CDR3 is TGTGCCAGCAGCCCGGAAGTCTCCGGCGGCTATGGCTACACCTTC. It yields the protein CASSPEVSGGYGYTF.

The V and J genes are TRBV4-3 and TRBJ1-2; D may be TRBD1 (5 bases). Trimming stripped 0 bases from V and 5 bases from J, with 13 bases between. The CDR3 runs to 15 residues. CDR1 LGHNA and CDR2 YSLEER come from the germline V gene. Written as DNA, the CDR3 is TGCGCCAGCAGCCAAGATCCTCGACAGAAATATGGCTACACCTTC. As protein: CASSQDPRQKYGYTF.

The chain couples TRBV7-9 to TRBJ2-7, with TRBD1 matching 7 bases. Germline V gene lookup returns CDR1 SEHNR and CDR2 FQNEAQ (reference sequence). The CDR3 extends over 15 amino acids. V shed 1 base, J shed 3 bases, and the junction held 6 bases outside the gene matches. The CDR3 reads CASSLVQGVLYEQYF. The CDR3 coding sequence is TGTGCCAGCAGCTTAGTGCAGGGGGTTCTCTACGAGCAGTACTTC.

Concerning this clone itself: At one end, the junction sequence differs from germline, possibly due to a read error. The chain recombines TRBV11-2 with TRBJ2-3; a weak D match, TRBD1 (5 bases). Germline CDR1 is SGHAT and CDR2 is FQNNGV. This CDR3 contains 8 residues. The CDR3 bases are TGTGCCAGCAGCTTAAGGGGTTTT. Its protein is CASSLRGF.

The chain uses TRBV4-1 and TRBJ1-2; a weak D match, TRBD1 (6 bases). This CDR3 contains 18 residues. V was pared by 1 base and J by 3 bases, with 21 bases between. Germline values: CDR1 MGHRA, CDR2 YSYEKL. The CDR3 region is CASSQGRAWGGLDYGYTF. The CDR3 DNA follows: TGCGCCAGCAGCCAAGGGCGGGCATGGGGGGGCTTGGACTATGGCTACACCTTC.

As DNA, the CDR3 is TGTGCCAGTAGTATAGACCCAAGACAGGGCGGTGGCTACACCTTC. Amino acids: CASSIDPRQGGGYTF. The chain recombines TRBV19 with TRBJ1-2, with 7 positions matching TRBD1. The CDR3 spans 15 residues. The J segment lost 7 bases and the V segment lost 0 bases, leaving 8 bases of the junction unmatched. The germline V gene encodes CDR1 LNHDA and CDR2 SQIVND (reference sequence).

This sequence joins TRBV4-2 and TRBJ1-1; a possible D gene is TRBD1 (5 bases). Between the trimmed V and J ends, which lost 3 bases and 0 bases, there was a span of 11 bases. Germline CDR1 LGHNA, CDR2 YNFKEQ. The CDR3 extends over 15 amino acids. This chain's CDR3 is CASSQGGRLNTEAFF. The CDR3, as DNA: TGTGCCAGCAGCCAGGGGGGTAGGCTGAACACTGAAGCTTTCTTT.

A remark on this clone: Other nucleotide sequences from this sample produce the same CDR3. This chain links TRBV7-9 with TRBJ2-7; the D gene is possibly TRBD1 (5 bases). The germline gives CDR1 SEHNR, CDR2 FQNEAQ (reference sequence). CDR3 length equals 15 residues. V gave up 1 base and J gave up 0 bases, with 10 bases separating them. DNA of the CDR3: TGTGCCAGCAGCTTAGAGGGGTTAAGCTCCTACGAGCAGTACTTC. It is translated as CASSLEGLSSYEQYF.

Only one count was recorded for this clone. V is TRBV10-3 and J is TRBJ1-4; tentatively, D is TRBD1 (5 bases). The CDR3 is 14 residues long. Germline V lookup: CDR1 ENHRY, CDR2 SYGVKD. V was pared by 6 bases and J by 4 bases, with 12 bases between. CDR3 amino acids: CAIRSGTDNEKLFF. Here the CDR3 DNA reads TGTGCCATCAGATCCGGGACTGATAATGAAAAACTGTTTTTT.

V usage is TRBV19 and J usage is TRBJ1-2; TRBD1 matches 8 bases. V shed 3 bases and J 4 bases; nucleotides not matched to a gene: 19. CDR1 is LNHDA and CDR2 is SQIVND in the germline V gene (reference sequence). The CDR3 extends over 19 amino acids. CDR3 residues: CASSIILLGTGSLGYGYTF. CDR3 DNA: TGTGCCAGTAGTATTATTCTGCTGGGGACAGGCTCTTTGGGCTATGGCTACACCTTC.

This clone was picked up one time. CDR3 in DNA: TGTGCCAGCAGCCCCAGCGGGGGTTACTATGGCTACACCTTC. Its protein product is CASSPSGGYYGYTF. This chain connects TRBV9 to TRBJ1-2; tentative D call: TRBD1 (5 bases). Germline V gene lookup returns CDR1 SGDLS and CDR2 YYNGEE. Trimming cost V 4 bases and J 3 bases, with 13 bases left between them. This CDR3 is 14 amino acids long.

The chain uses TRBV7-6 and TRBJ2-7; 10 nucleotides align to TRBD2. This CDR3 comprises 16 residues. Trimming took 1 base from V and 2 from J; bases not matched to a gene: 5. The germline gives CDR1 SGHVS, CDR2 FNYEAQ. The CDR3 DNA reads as TGTGCCAGCAGCTTAGACGGGCTAGCGGGGGCCTACGAGCAGTACTTC. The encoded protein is CASSLDGLAGAYEQYF.

The CDR3 loop is CASSAALGERYGYTF. In DNA form, the CDR3 reads TGTGCCAGCAGCGCCGCCTTGGGTGAGCGCTATGGCTACACCTTC. V gene TRBV9 combines with J gene TRBJ1-2; no definite D call. CDR3 length: 15 amino acids. CDR1 is SGDLS and CDR2 is YYNGEE in the germline V gene. V lost 3 bases, J lost 4 bases, and 16 bases lay in between. The variable domain in full, with the rest retrieved from reference TRBV9 and TRBJ1-2, is DSGVTQTPKHLITATGQRVTLRCSPRSGDLSVYWYQQSLDQGLQFLIQYYNGEERAKGNILERFSAQQFPDLHSELNLSSLELGDSALYFCASSAALGERYGYTFGSGTRLTVV.